The source of this TCR beta chain is a study of metastatic and nonmetastatic thyroid tumors. Study at large: Repertoires were compared across blood and tumor or nodule tissue from malignant and benign thyroid patients. Study conclusions and caveats: Malignant thyroid tumors reportedly had TCR beta diversity that was significantly higher than in benign nodules, in blood and tumor.

Authors' methods: For papillary thyroid cancer, a distant-metastasis classifier was constructed from CDR3 differences observed across clinicopathological groups. TCRdb re-called the PCR reads through MiXCR. V and J calls and clone size were set by TCRdb, not the authors. The sample lists 25,000 to 30,000 clones; about 3.7% were seen once. CDR1 is SGHNT, CDR2 YENEEA, per germline. The CDR3 is 8 residues long. This clone was detected only a few times. Its antigen is as yet unknown. This may arise from a read error, as a much more abundant clone is one base away. Every patient underwent thyroid surgery untreated.

Sequencing was carried out using blood. This TCR came from a male donor with papillary thyroid cancer or a benign thyroid nodule (not recorded which). Some clones in this sample may be carry-over from other donors' samples. The chain links TRBV11-3 to TRBJ2-7; perhaps TRBD2 as D (6 bases). The CDR3 spells CAGLLTSF. CDR3 coding DNA: TGTGCCGGACTACTTACTAGCTTC.